The source of this T cell receptor beta chain is a study of Graves' ophthalmopathy and Graves' hyperthyroidism. Comments on this clonotype: Its target is unknown.

Germline V CDR1 and CDR2: SGHDT, YYEEEE. The CDR3 length is 14 residues. With 4 bases clipped from V and 1 base from J, the junction kept 5 bases outside the gene matches. RNA transcripts were the source from which TCR beta CDR3 regions were amplified. First-round RT-PCR with HTBI primers preceded a second-round multiplex PCR. MiXCR, run by TCRdb on the multiplex PCR reads, gives a single entry per CDR3 protein. The table lists about 740,000 distinct CDR3 sequences, around 40% of them singletons. Broader study findings: Sensitivity reached over 85% and specificity 81.08% for a 13-signature model separating ophthalmopathy from stable hyperthyroidism.

The sample consisted of peripheral blood. The TCR sequence derives from an adult man with Graves' ophthalmopathy. The chain recombines TRBV5-6 with TRBJ2-7; 7 bases map to TRBD2. The CDR3 spells CASSPSGGSYEQYF. The CDR3 DNA follows: TGTGCCAGCAGCCCCTCGGGGGGTTCCTACGAGCAGTACTTC.